This T cell receptor beta chain was identified in a study of yellow fever vaccine responses in identical twins. Regarding the study as a whole: Convergence reportedly seemed to mark part of the twins' vaccine T cell response, with personalization marking the rest.

For this clonotype: Its target is unknown.

MiXCR, applied by TCRdb to the RT-PCR reads, yields one record per CDR3 protein. The sample has 30,000 to 40,000 distinct CDR3 sequences, about three fifths seen once. V lost 3 bases and J lost 0, with 0 bases in between. From germline, CDR1 is LNHNV and CDR2 YYDKDF (reference sequence). This CDR3 region has 12 residues. This TCR derives from a woman under 30 who received the yellow fever vaccine. The chain recombines TRBV15 with TRBJ2-1; no clear D. The sequencing here drew on T cells from blood (PBMCs), unsorted or a sorted subset (not recorded which), taken before or after yellow fever vaccination (not recorded which). The CDR3 reads CATSSSYNEQFF. In DNA, the CDR3 is TGTGCCACCAGCAGCTCCTACAATGAGCAGTTCTTC.